The source of this T cell receptor (beta chain) is a study of shared clonotypes between healthy human individuals (dated by TCRdb to the early 2020s). Background for the entire study: A couple of women and three men aged 18 to 49 years were included in the cohort. To estimate repertoire size and how much clonotypes are shared between individuals, the study performed deep sequencing of blood TCR repertoires from roughly five healthy adults. Between about 0.94 and 10 billion PBMCs per donor were obtained by leukapheresis. To increase sequencing depth and limit assay-specific biases, different laboratories used diverse techniques to prepare libraries and sequence TCR repertoires. For each donor, three plates each were used for CD4 naive and CD4 memory, two plates were used for CD8 naive, and one plate was used for CD8 memory.

The CDR3 has 15 amino acids, counting the end cysteine and phenylalanine. Of the read, only the CDR3 DNA is kept; its 45 bases are in frame from base 1. At the junction V is shortened by 7 bases and J by 7 bases; bases outside the gene matches: 6. As encoded in the germline V gene, CDR1 is SNHLY while CDR2 is FYNNEI. TCR CDR3 regions were amplified from genomic DNA by multiplex PCR using the deep immunoSEQ assay. Genomic DNA extracted from each cell subset was distributed evenly over all wells of several immunoSEQ 96-well plates, and each plate served as one replicate. Each replicate PCR for sorted subsets received approximately 200 ng genomic DNA, equal to about 30,000 T cell genomes. The purified libraries were quantified using a Qubit 3.0 fluorometer, sized with a Bioanalyzer 2100, and then quantified again using the KAPA Library Quantification kit. Every immunoSEQ 96-well plate was sequenced on a separate single-read 150-cycle Illumina NextSeq 550 flow cell. The original pipeline was this. Because the immunoSEQ output included only junctional sequences and no quality scores, the filtering could not be the same as the filtering used for full-length reads. Sequences were annotated with PyIR, a Python wrapper for IgBLAST v1.9, and V/J genes and CDR3 were assigned using IMGT germline references. Reads with weak V/J assignments (E-value above 1e-6), missing CDR3, stop codons, out-of-frame junctions, or ambiguous translated residues were removed. V3J clonotypes were defined as sequences sharing an identical inferred V gene, J gene, and CDR3 amino acid sequence. Percentage overlap between repertoires was computed as shared unique clonotypes divided by the size of the smaller repertoire. Three approaches were used to assess repertoire richness: RTK rarefaction, the Chao1 estimator, and Recon v2.1 estimates of unobserved clonotypes. Generation probabilities were computed with OLGA for all TCRbeta clonotypes obtained by the gDNA method from a handful of donors. In its TCRdb copy, this immuneACCESS table keeps in-frame sequences only and misses some clones. Where compared with another copy, unresolved V genes explain less than half of these, and the others have no known cause. V, J and clone size are taken as reported in that table, and D and trimming were inferred from the DNA itself. This sample holds millions of clones; over 90% were observed only once. 0.35% to 0.45% of the sample lies in the top ten.

Overall study results and their limits: Pairwise subsampling indicated that sequencing depth was expected to affect the degree of clonotype sharing among donors. Clonotypes shared by all four sorted-subset donors showed higher generation probabilities than non-shared clonotypes. Sharing across several donors was observed for around 5% of naive CD4, less than 4% of naive CD8, about 2.3% of memory CD4, and about 0.39% of memory CD8 clonotypes. Naive subsets generally had larger estimated clonotype richness than memory subsets did. Even with the large sequencing depth, rarefaction of the sorted-subset datasets indicated that sequencing was incomplete. The genetic and exposure-history diversity represented was limited by the small number of donors. Sampling was limited to blood, and TCR repertoires in tissue likely differ from TCR repertoires in blood.

The donors were healthy, HIV-negative adults who had no recently reported acute infections or vaccinations. Every donor was a Caucasian adult residing in Nashville, Tennessee, USA. CD4+ T cells were enriched by magnetic negative selection, after which naive cells were positively selected on CD45RA and the negative fraction was taken as the memory subset. After blood collection by leukapheresis, PBMCs were isolated using Ficoll-Histopaque density gradient centrifugation and then cryopreserved in the vapor phase of liquid nitrogen. Analytical flow cytometry was used to check the purity and quantity of each magnetically sorted T cell population. Genomic DNA was isolated from every sorted fraction and measured by UV absorbance on a Nanodrop 2000c. A remark on this clone: Its antigen remains unidentified. Per-base quality was not reported, and no clone a single base away is much larger than it.

Rearrangement joined TRBV2 to TRBJ2-2, with 13 central nucleotides matching TRBD2. Sequences were obtained from naive CD4+ T cells from PBMCs. What the cell subset or site label conveys for this sample: CD45RA+ positively selected. This clonotype was obtained from a young man in good health. Some clones in this sample may be carry-over from other donors' samples. This receptor carries the CDR3 CASTLLAGGDGELFF. At the DNA level, the sequence is TGTGCCAGCACACTACTAGCGGGAGGGGACGGGGAGCTGTTTTTT.